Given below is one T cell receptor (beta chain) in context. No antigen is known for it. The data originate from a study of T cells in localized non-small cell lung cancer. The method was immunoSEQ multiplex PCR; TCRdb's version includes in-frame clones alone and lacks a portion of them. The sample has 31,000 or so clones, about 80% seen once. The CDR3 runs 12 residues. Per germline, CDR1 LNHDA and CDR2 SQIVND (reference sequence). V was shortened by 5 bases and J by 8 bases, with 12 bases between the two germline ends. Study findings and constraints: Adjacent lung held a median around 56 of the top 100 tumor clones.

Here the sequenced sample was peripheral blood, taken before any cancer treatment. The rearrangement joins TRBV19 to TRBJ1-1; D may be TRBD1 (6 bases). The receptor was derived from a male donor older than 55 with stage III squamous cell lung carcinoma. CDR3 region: CASSSWTDEAFF. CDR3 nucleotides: TGTGCCAGTAGTTCTTGGACAGACGAAGCTTTCTTT.